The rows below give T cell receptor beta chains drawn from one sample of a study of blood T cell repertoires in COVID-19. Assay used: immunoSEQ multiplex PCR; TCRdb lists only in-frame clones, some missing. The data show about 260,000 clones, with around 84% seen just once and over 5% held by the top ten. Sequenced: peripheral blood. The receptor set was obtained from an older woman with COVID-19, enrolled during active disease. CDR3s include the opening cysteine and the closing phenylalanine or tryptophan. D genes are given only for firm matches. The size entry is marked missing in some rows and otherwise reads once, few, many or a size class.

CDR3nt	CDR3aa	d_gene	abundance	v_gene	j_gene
TGTGCCAGCAGCCCAACAGGGGTAAGCTCCTACAATGAGCAGTTCTTC	CASSPTGVSSYNEQFF	TRBD1	-	TRBV11-3	TRBJ2-1
TGTGCCAGCAGCCTTAGCGACTCTGGTATGTCACCCCTCCACTTT	CASSLSDSGMSPLHF	-	-	TRBV9	TRBJ1-6
TGTGCCTGGAGTGTACTCGGGCGGAGGGAGACCCAGTACTTC	CAWSVLGRRETQYF	-	-	TRBV30	TRBJ2-5
TGTGCCAGCAGGCGACTGTGGGACGAGCAGTACTTC	CASRRLWDEQYF	-	-	TRBV2	TRBJ2-7
TGTGCCAGCAAGTTGTTAACTGACTCTGGAAACACCATATATTTT	CASKLLTDSGNTIYF	-	-	TRBV27	TRBJ1-3
TGTGCCAGCAGCTTCACTCTGTACGAGCAGTACTTC	CASSFTLYEQYF	-	-	TRBV7-8	TRBJ2-7
TGTGCCAGCAGTCCTTGGGCCTCTGGAAACACCATATATTTT	CASSPWASGNTIYF	-	-	TRBV28	TRBJ1-3
TGTGCCAGTGCCAGGGCTGGCTACACCTTC	CASARAGYTF	-	-	TRBV6-5	TRBJ1-2
TGTGCCAGCAGCTTATCCCCCCGTAGTAATGAGCAGTTCTTC	CASSLSPRSNEQFF	-	-	TRBV7-3	TRBJ2-1
TGCAGCGCCGGCGGGGCGGGTCGGGCAGATACGCAGTATTTT	CSAGGAGRADTQYF	-	once	TRBV29-1	TRBJ2-3
TGTGCCACCAGCAGAGTGCTCGCCCCCAGGGCCGGGGAGCTGTTTTTT	CATSRVLAPRAGELFF	-	-	TRBV15	TRBJ2-2
TGTGCCAGCAGCGTAGGAGGAGGGAGGTTCTACGAGCAGTACTTC	CASSVGGGRFYEQYF	-	-	TRBV9	TRBJ2-7
TGTGCCAGCAGTTACTCCGTCCCCGGGGGCTACACCTTC	CASSYSVPGGYTF	-	-	TRBV6-6	TRBJ1-2
TGTGCCAGCAGTGAAACAGGGATCGCCTCACCCCTCCACTTT	CASSETGIASPLHF	-	-	TRBV2	TRBJ1-6
TGTGCCAGCAGTTACGCAGGGGATCGGAACACCATATATTTT	CASSYAGDRNTIYF	-	-	TRBV6-5	TRBJ1-3
TGTGCCATCAGTGAGGCGATGGCAGGCCCCGATGAGCAGTTCTTC	CAISEAMAGPDEQFF	-	-	TRBV10-3	TRBJ2-1
TGTGCCAGCAGATACACCCGACAGGGTCTCGGCGAGCAGTACTTC	CASRYTRQGLGEQYF	TRBD1	-	TRBV28	TRBJ2-7
TGTGCCAGCAGCCCCGGGGGGGCAGGGCGACTGGGTTCACCCCTCCACTTT	CASSPGGAGRLGSPLHF	-	-	TRBV13	TRBJ1-6
TGTGCCAGCAGCTTATCCCGGTACAATGAGCAGTTCTTC	CASSLSRYNEQFF	-	-	TRBV11-2	TRBJ2-1
TGTGCCAGCTCACCACCGGGCGGGGTGGATTCACCCCTCCACTTT	CASSPPGGVDSPLHF	-	-	TRBV18	TRBJ1-6
TGTGCCAGCAGCCCCCAGGGAAGAGGTTTTGGGGAAAAACTGTTTTTT	CASSPQGRGFGEKLFF	-	-	TRBV28	TRBJ1-4
TGTGCCAGCAAGCTAGCAGCCGGAAACACCATATATTTT	CASKLAAGNTIYF	-	-	TRBV6-5	TRBJ1-3
TGTGCCAGCAGCCAAGACCCTAGCGATGATACGCAGTATTTT	CASSQDPSDDTQYF	-	-	TRBV4-2	TRBJ2-3
TGTGCCAGCAGTACGGGACAGGGTTGGGAGACCCAGTACTTC	CASSTGQGWETQYF	TRBD1	-	TRBV25-1	TRBJ2-5
TGTGCCAGCAGTTTATTTAGCAGGGGGCGTGATGGCTACACCTTC	CASSLFSRGRDGYTF	TRBD1	-	TRBV27	TRBJ1-2
TGTGCCAGCAGCGTCCGCGGGACAGGGACTGAAAAACTGTTTTTT	CASSVRGTGTEKLFF	TRBD1	-	TRBV9	TRBJ1-4
TGTGCCAGCAGCCCTAGACAGGGCCGCAATGAGCAGTTCTTC	CASSPRQGRNEQFF	TRBD1	-	TRBV13	TRBJ2-1
TGTGCCAGCAGCTTAGTCCAGCGGAGCGAGCAGTACTTC	CASSLVQRSEQYF	-	-	TRBV11-3	TRBJ2-7
TGTGCCAGCAGCTTAGCCAGGGGGCGGTTCGATGAGCAGTTCTTC	CASSLARGRFDEQFF	TRBD1	-	TRBV7-2	TRBJ2-1
TGCGCCAGCAGCCCTCAACAGGGGGCGGCGGGAAACACCATATATTTT	CASSPQQGAAGNTIYF	TRBD1	-	TRBV5-1	TRBJ1-3
TGTGCCAGCAGTCAATCAAGCACAGATACGCAGTATTTT	CASSQSSTDTQYF	-	-	TRBV28	TRBJ2-3
TGTGCCAGCACCCCCCCGGGACTATCAGGCACCGGGGAGCTGTTTTTT	CASTPPGLSGTGELFF	TRBD2	once	TRBV5-8	TRBJ2-2
TGTGCCAGCCAAGGCGGGACCCACGAGCAGTACTTC	CASQGGTHEQYF	-	-	TRBV7-9	TRBJ2-7
TGTGCCAGTAGTCCACTAGCGGGAGGGCCAGAGACCCAGTACTTC	CASSPLAGGPETQYF	TRBD2	-	TRBV19	TRBJ2-5
TGTGCCAGCAGCTTCGCGGACGAGCAGTACTTC	CASSFADEQYF	-	-	TRBV7-9	TRBJ2-7
TGTGCCAGCAGCGTAGTTGGGACAGGGGGAATAAACACCGGGGAGCTGTTTTTT	CASSVVGTGGINTGELFF	TRBD1	-	TRBV9	TRBJ2-2
TGTGCCAGCAGCCAAGACCTAGCGGGAGGAATAACCTACAATGAGCAGTTCTTC	CASSQDLAGGITYNEQFF	TRBD2	-	TRBV3-1/TRBV3-2	TRBJ2-1
TGCGCCAGCAGCTTGGTACTAAACAATGAGCAGTTCTTC	CASSLVLNNEQFF	-	-	TRBV5-1	TRBJ2-1
TGTGCCAGCAGTTCCGCCGGGTTGGCAGGGGGCACTGAAGCTTTCTTT	CASSSAGLAGGTEAFF	TRBD1	-	TRBV6-2/TRBV6-3	TRBJ1-1
TGCAGCGTGGGTGCAGGGCGTTACGAGCAGTACTTC	CSVGAGRYEQYF	-	few	TRBV29-1	TRBJ2-7
TGTGCCATCAGCTACGGACAGGCGGGGGAGACCCAGTACTTC	CAISYGQAGETQYF	-	-	TRBV10-3	TRBJ2-5
TGTGCCAGCAGCCAAGTTCGGTATTTTGGGCGGGGTCACAATGAGCAGTTCTTC	CASSQVRYFGRGHNEQFF	-	once	TRBV14	TRBJ2-1
TGTGCCAGCAGCTTAGAGACTAGCAGGATACAGTTCTTC	CASSLETSRIQFF	TRBD2	few	TRBV7-2	TRBJ2-1
TGTGCCAGCAGTTTATCGGGGCTAGCGAGGGGGGGCCTCGACGAGCAGTTCTTC	CASSLSGLARGGLDEQFF	-	few	TRBV27	TRBJ2-1
TGTGCCAGCAGTTTATACACCACAGATACGCAGTATTTT	CASSLYTTDTQYF	-	-	TRBV12-3/TRBV12-4	TRBJ2-3